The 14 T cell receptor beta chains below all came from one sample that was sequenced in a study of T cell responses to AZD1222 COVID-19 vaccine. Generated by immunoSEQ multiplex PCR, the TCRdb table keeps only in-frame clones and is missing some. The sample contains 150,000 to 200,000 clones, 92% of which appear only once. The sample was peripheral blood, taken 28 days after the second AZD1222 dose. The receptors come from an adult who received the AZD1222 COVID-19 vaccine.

CDR3 sequence reads: CASSDGPSNNEQFF. The CDR3 DNA is TGCGCCAGCAGCGACGGGCCAAGTAACAATGAGCAGTTCTTC. V and J are TRBV5-1 and TRBJ2-1, with D unresolved. V was trimmed by 4 bases and J by 5 bases, leaving 13 bases between them. The germline gives CDR1 SGHRS, CDR2 YFSETQ. The CDR3 totals 14 residues.

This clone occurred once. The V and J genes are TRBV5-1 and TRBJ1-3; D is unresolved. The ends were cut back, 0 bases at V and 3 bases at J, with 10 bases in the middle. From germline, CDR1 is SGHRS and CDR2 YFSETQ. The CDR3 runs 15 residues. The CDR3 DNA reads TGCGCCAGCAGCTTGGCGTGGGGAGGTGGAAACACCATATATTTT. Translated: CASSLAWGGGNTIYF.

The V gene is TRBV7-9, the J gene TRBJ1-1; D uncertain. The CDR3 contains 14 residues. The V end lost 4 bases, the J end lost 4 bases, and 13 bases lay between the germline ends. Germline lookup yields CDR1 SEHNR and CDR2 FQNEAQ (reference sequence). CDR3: CASSSSKRATEAFF. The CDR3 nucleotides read TGTGCCAGCAGCTCCTCTAAGAGAGCCACTGAAGCTTTCTTT.

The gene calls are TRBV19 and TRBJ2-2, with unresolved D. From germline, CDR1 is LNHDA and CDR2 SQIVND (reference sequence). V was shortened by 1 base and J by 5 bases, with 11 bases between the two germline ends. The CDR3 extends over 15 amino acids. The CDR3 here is CASSIGSGWTGELFF. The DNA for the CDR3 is TGTGCCAGTAGTATAGGGTCCGGATGGACCGGGGAGCTGTTTTTT. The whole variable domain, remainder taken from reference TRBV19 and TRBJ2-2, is DGGITQSPKYLFRKEGQNVTLSCEQNLNHDAMYWYRQDPGQGLRLIYYSQIVNDFQKGDIAEGYSVSREKKESFPLTVTSAQKNPTAFYLCASSIGSGWTGELFFGEGSRLTVL.

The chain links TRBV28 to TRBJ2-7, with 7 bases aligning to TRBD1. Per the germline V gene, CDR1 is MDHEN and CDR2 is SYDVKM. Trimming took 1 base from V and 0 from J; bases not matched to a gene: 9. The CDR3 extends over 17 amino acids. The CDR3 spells CASSLYHPGDSSYEQYF. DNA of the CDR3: TGTGCCAGCAGTTTATATCATCCAGGGGACAGCTCCTACGAGCAGTACTTC.

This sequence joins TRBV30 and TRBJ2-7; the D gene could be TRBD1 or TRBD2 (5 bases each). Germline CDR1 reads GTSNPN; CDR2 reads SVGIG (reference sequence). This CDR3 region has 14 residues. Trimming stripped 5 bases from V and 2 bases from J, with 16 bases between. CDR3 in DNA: TGTGCCTGGGTCGGGACGGCCGGTACCTACGAGCAGTACTTC. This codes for CAWVGTAGTYEQYF.

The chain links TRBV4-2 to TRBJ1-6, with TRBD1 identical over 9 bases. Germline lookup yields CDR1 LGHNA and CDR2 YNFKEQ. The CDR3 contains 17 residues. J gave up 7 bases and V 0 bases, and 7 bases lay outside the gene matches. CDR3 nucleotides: TGTGCCAGCAGCCAAGATCAGGCCGGACAGGGGAATTCACCCCTCCACTTT. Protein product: CASSQDQAGQGNSPLHF.

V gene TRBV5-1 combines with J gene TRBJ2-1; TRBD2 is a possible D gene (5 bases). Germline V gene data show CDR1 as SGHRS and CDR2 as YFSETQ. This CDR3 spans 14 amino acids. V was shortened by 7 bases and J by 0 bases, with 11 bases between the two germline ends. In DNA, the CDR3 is TGCGCCAGCTTCAGCGGAAACTCCTACAATGAGCAGTTCTTC. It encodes CASFSGNSYNEQFF. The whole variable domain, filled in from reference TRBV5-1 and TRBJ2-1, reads KAGVTQTPRYLIKTRGQQVTLSCSPISGHRSVSWYQQTPGQGLQFLFEYFSETQRNKGNFPGRFSGRQFSNSRSEMNVSTLELGDSALYLCASFSGNSYNEQFFGPGTRLTVL.

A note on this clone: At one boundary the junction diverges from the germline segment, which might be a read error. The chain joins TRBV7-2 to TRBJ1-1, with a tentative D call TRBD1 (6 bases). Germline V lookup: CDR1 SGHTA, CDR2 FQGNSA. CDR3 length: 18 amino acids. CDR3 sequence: CASSLRGQGRFMNTEAFF. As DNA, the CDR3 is TGTGCCAGCAGCTTAAGAGGTCAGGGGCGATTCATGAACACTGAAGCCTTCTTT.

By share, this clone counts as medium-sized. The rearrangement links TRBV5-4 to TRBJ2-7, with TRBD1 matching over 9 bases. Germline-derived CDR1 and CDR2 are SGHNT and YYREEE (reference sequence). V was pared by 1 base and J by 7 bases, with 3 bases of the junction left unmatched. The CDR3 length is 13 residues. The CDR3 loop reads CASSLMGQGEQYF. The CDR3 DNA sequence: TGTGCCAGCAGCTTGATGGGACAGGGTGAGCAGTACTTC.

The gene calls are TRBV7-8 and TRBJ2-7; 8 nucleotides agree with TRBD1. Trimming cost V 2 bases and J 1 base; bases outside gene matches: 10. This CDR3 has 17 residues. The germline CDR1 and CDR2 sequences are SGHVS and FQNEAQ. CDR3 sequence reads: CASSLNPDRATSYEQYF. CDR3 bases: TGTGCCAGCAGCTTAAACCCGGACAGGGCAACTTCCTACGAGCAGTACTTC.

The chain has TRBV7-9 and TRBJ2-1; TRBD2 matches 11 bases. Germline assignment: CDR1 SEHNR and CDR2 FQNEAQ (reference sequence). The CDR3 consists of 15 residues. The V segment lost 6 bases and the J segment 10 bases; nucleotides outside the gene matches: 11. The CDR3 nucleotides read TGTGCCAGCAGAGGGACTAGCGGCCCATTCGGGGAGCAGTTCTTC. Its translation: CASRGTSGPFGEQFF.

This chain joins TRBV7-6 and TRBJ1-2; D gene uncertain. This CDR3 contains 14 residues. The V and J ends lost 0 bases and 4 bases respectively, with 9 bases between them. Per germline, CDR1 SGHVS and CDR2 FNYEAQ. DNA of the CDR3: TGTGCCAGCAGCTTAGCACCGGTCAGCTATGGCTACACCTTC. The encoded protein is CASSLAPVSYGYTF.

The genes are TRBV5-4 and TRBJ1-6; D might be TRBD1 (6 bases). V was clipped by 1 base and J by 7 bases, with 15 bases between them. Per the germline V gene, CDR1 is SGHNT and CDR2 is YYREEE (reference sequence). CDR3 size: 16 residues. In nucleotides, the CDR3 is TGTGCCAGCAGCTTGAGGGGGGCCTTAGGGAATTCACCCCTCCACTTT. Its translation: CASSLRGALGNSPLHF.